The rows below give T cell receptor beta chains drawn from one sample of a study of cytomegalovirus exposure and HLA in healthy donors. Sequenced by immunoSEQ multiplex PCR; TCRdb stores in-frame clones only, minus some. This sample's clone table lists some 130,000 clones. Sequenced input: PBMCs. Receptor source: a man aged 18 to 35 in good health and CMV-seronegative. Each CDR3 is given with its conserved first and last residue. D genes are given only for firm matches.

d_call,v_call,cdr3_length,j_call,cdr3_aa,cdr3_nt
-,TRBV11-2,17,TRBJ2-7,CASSLDRSRKMNYEQYF,TGTGCCAGCAGCTTAGATCGGTCGAGGAAGATGAACTACGAGCAGTACTTC
TRBD2,TRBV7-8,18,TRBJ2-7,CASSLHLAGGFFSYEQYF,TGTGCCAGCAGCTTACACCTAGCGGGAGGGTTCTTCTCCTACGAGCAGTACTTC
TRBD2,TRBV2,17,TRBJ2-1,CASRSSPGLATYNEQFF,TGTGCCAGCAGGTCCTCACCGGGACTAGCGACCTACAATGAGCAGTTCTTC
-,TRBV7-8,16,TRBJ2-3,CASSLSATGFTDTQYF,TGTGCCAGCAGCTTAAGCGCCACCGGATTCACAGATACGCAGTATTTT
-,TRBV28,15,TRBJ1-1,CASSSYGDGDTEAFF,TGTGCCAGCAGTTCTTACGGGGATGGGGACACTGAAGCTTTCTTT
TRBD1,TRBV25-1,14,TRBJ1-4,CASSSTGSNEKLFF,TGTGCCAGCAGTTCGACAGGGTCAAATGAAAAACTGTTTTTT
TRBD1,TRBV9,13,TRBJ1-1,CASSSGTATEAFF,TGTGCCAGCAGCTCGGGGACAGCCACTGAAGCTTTCTTT
-,TRBV5-1,14,TRBJ2-1,CASSPGSTIREQFF,TGCGCCAGCTCACCCGGGTCTACGATTCGTGAGCAGTTCTTC
TRBD1,TRBV5-6,13,TRBJ2-1,CASSLQGAREQFF,TGTGCCAGCAGCTTACAGGGGGCACGAGAGCAGTTCTTC
TRBD1,TRBV28,15,TRBJ2-7,CASSFPRDRSYEQYF,TGTGCCAGCAGTTTCCCCCGGGACAGGTCCTACGAGCAGTACTTC
TRBD1,TRBV27,14,TRBJ2-7,CASSFLQGAYEQYF,TGTGCCAGCAGTTTCTTACAGGGGGCCTACGAGCAGTACTTC
TRBD1,TRBV5-1,17,TRBJ1-4,CASSFGTGGALGEKLFF,TGCGCCAGCAGCTTTGGGACAGGGGGCGCGTTAGGTGAAAAACTGTTTTTT
-,TRBV25-1,15,TRBJ2-3,CASSEFGVPTDTQYF,TGTGCCAGCAGTGAATTCGGGGTCCCCACAGATACGCAGTATTTT
TRBD1,TRBV6-4,14,TRBJ2-7,CASSQTTGSYEQYF,TGTGCCAGCAGCCAGACGACAGGGAGCTACGAGCAGTACTTC
TRBD2,TRBV19,15,TRBJ2-7,CASSPAGTSGGEQYF,TGTGCCAGTAGTCCCGCCGGGACTAGCGGGGGAGAGCAGTACTTC
-,TRBV7-9,14,TRBJ2-1,CASSPPTGDNEQFF,TGTGCCAGCAGCCCCCCGACAGGCGACAATGAGCAGTTCTTC
-,TRBV5-4,13,TRBJ2-1,CASRTQGGDEQFF,TGTGCCAGCAGGACTCAGGGAGGCGATGAGCAGTTCTTC
-,TRBV5-1,14,TRBJ2-5,CASTLRGSGETQYF,TGCGCCAGCACGCTCCGGGGGTCCGGAGAGACCCAGTACTTC
-,TRBV7-2,15,TRBJ1-3,CASSLVAASGNTIYF,TGTGCCAGCAGCTTAGTGGCGGCCTCTGGAAACACCATATATTTT
TRBD1,TRBV28,14,TRBJ1-2,CASSLPDRDYGYTF,TGTGCCAGCAGTTTACCGGACAGGGATTATGGCTACACCTTC
TRBD1,TRBV19,14,TRBJ2-7,CASSWAGQVYEQYF,TGTGCCAGTAGTTGGGCCGGACAGGTCTACGAGCAGTACTTC
-,TRBV27,12,TRBJ1-5,CASSYLDQPQHF,TGTGCCAGCAGTTATTTAGATCAGCCCCAGCATTTT
TRBD1,TRBV19,14,TRBJ1-1,CASSQGARITEAFF,TGTGCCAGTAGTCAGGGGGCGCGGATCACTGAAGCTTTCTTT
-,TRBV7-2,14,TRBJ1-2,CASSSGTGGSGYTF,TGTGCCAGCAGCTCCGGGACGGGAGGGTCTGGCTACACCTTC
-,TRBV7-9,15,TRBJ1-1,CASSLVPGNLAEAFF,TGTGCCAGCAGCTTAGTTCCAGGGAACTTGGCTGAAGCTTTCTTT
TRBD1,TRBV28,20,TRBJ1-5,CASLARKDRDRGTSNQPQHF,TGTGCCAGTCTGGCCAGAAAAGACCGGGACAGGGGTACGAGCAATCAGCCCCAGCATTTT
-,TRBV15,16,TRBJ1-3,CATSRIQGGTGNTIYF,TGTGCCACCAGCAGGATTCAGGGAGGGACTGGAAACACCATATATTTT
TRBD2,TRBV6-1,17,TRBJ2-3,CASSEWGGGFNTDTQYF,TGTGCCAGCAGTGAATGGGGCGGGGGGTTTAACACAGATACGCAGTATTTT
TRBD1,TRBV5-1,13,TRBJ2-5,CASTGQGAGEQYF,TGCGCCAGCACGGGACAGGGGGCGGGAGAGCAGTACTTC
TRBD1,TRBV28,15,TRBJ1-4,CASSLGQGSWEKLFF,TGTGCCAGCAGTTTGGGACAGGGGAGTTGGGAAAAACTGTTTTTT
-,TRBV5-1,14,TRBJ2-5,CASSMGTPQETQYF,TGCGCCAGCAGCATGGGGACACCCCAAGAGACCCAGTACTTC
TRBD1,TRBV6-1,16,TRBJ1-5,CASSETGGAGNQPQHF,TGTGCCAGCAGTGAGACAGGGGGCGCGGGCAATCAGCCCCAGCATTTT
TRBD1,TRBV6-1,13,TRBJ2-5,CASSDQDRGTQYF,TGTGCCAGCAGTGATCAAGACAGGGGCACCCAGTACTTC
TRBD2,TRBV5-1,16,TRBJ2-3,CASSLARLASTDTQYF,TGCGCCAGCAGCTTGGCTCGACTAGCTAGCACAGATACGCAGTATTTT
TRBD1,TRBV19,14,TRBJ2-1,CASSMPGQYNEQFF,TGTGCCAGTAGTATGCCGGGACAGTACAATGAGCAGTTCTTC
-,TRBV7-3,16,TRBJ2-1,CASSFLSHDSNNEQFF,TGTGCCAGCAGCTTCCTTTCCCACGACAGTAACAATGAGCAGTTCTTC
-,TRBV27,13,TRBJ2-1,CASSLIRDNEQFF,TGTGCCAGCTCCCTAATTCGGGACAATGAGCAGTTCTTC
TRBD2,TRBV5-1,17,TRBJ2-2,CASSLAPSGGATGELFF,TGCGCCAGCAGCTTGGCCCCTAGCGGGGGGGCCACCGGGGAGCTGTTTTTT
-,TRBV9,18,TRBJ2-2,CASSVDPGGMGSTGELFF,TGTGCCAGCAGCGTAGATCCCGGAGGCATGGGGTCCACCGGGGAGCTGTTTTTT
-,TRBV4-3,15,TRBJ1-5,CASSQDRGMTQPQHF,TGCGCCAGCAGCCAAGACCGGGGTATGACTCAGCCCCAGCATTTT
TRBD2,TRBV14,15,TRBJ2-1,CASSVLAGGTDEQFF,TGTGCCAGCAGCGTCTTAGCGGGAGGCACAGATGAGCAGTTCTTC
-,TRBV19,12,TRBJ1-2,CASFRVRNGYTF,TGTGCCAGCTTCAGGGTACGGAATGGCTACACCTTC
-,TRBV7-2,15,TRBJ2-7,CASSLGGGGAYEQYF,TGTGCCAGCAGCTTAGGTGGGGGGGGCGCCTACGAGCAGTACTTC
-,TRBV7-9,15,TRBJ1-5,CASSSGTNSNQPQHF,TGTGCCAGCAGCTCCGGGACAAATAGCAATCAGCCCCAGCATTTT
-,TRBV19,13,TRBJ1-1,CASSHGPRGGAFF,TGTGCCAGTTCTCACGGGCCCCGGGGTGGAGCTTTCTTT
TRBD1,TRBV7-2,15,TRBJ1-4,CASSSSRDSNEKLFF,TGTGCCAGCAGCTCTAGCCGGGACAGCAATGAAAAACTGTTTTTT
-,TRBV27,15,TRBJ2-3,CASSSGQRSTDTQYF,TGTGCCAGCAGTTCCGGGCAGCGGAGCACAGATACGCAGTATTTT
-,TRBV28,15,TRBJ1-1,CASRLPGDMNTEAFF,TGTGCCAGCCGTTTGCCAGGGGACATGAACACTGAAGCTTTCTTT
TRBD2,TRBV7-2,18,TRBJ2-2,CASSGALVLAGGVGELFF,TGTGCCAGCAGCGGCGCTTTAGTGCTAGCGGGAGGGGTCGGGGAGCTGTTTTTT
TRBD2,TRBV29-1,13,TRBJ2-1,CSVDRDYYNEQFF,TGCAGCGTTGACCGGGACTATTACAATGAGCAGTTCTTC
TRBD1,TRBV7-9,14,TRBJ2-7,CASSSTGASYEQYF,TGTGCCAGCAGCTCGACAGGGGCATCCTACGAGCAGTACTTC
TRBD1,TRBV7-2,16,TRBJ1-3,CASSFQGARSGNTIYF,TGTGCCAGCAGCTTCCAGGGGGCGCGGTCTGGAAACACCATATATTTT